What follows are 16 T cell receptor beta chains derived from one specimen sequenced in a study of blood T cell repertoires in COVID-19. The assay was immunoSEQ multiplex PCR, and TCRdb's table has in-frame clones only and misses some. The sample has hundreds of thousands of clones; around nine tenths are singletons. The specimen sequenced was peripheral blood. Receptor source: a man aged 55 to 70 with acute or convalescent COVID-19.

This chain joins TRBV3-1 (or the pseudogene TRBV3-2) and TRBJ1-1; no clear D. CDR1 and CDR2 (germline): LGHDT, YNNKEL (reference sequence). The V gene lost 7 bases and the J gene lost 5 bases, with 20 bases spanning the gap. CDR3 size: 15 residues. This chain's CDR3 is CASTAARLRGTEAFF. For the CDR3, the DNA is TGTGCCAGCACTGCGGCGAGGCTCCGCGGAACTGAAGCTTTCTTT.

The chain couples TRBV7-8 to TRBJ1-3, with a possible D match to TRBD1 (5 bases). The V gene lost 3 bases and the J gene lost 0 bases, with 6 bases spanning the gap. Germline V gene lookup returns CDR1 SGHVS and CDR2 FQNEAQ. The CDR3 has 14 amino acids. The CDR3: CASSFRDSGNTIYF. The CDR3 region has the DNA TGTGCCAGCAGCTTCAGGGACTCTGGAAACACCATATATTTT. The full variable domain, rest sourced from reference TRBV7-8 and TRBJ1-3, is GAGVSQSPRYKVAKRGQDVALRCDPISGHVSLFWYQQALGQGPEFLTYFQNEAQLDKSGLPSDRFFAERPEGSVSTLKIQRTQQEDSAVYLCASSFRDSGNTIYFGEGSWLTVV.

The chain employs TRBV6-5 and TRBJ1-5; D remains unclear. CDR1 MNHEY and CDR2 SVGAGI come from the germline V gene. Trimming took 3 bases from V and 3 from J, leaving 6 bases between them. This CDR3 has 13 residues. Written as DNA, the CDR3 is TGTGCCAGCAGTTATAATTACAATCAGCCCCAGCATTTT. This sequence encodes CASSYNYNQPQHF.

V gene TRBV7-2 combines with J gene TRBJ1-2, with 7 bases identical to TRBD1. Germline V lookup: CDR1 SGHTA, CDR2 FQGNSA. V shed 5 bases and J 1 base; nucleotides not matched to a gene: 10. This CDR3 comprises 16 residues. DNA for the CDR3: TGTGCCAGCAGCGTCCGCGGCGCAGGGGGTAACTATGGCTACACCTTC. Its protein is CASSVRGAGGNYGYTF.

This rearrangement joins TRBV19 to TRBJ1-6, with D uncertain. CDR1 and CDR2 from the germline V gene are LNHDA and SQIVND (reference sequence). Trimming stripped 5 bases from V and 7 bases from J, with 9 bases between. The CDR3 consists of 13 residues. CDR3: CASSPGWNSPLHF. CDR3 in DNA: TGTGCCAGTAGTCCGGGTTGGAATTCACCCCTCCACTTT.

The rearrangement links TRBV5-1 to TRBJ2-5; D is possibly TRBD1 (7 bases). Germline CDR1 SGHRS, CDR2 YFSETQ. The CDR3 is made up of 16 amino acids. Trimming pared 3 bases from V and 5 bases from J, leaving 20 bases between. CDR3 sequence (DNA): TGCGCCAGCAGCTCAATTTTAGGGGGCGCGGGGGAGACCCAGTACTTC. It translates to CASSSILGGAGETQYF.

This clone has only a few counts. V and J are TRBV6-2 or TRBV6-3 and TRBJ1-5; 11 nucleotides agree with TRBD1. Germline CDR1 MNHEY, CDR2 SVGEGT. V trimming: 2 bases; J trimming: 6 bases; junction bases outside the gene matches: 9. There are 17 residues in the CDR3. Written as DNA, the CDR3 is TGTGCCAGCAGTTACGGACAGGGGGCCTTTGTGGGTCAGCCCCAGCATTTT. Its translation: CASSYGQGAFVGQPQHF.

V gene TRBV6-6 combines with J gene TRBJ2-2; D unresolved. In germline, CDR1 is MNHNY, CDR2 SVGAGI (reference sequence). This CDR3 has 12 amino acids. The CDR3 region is CSTHGLGGELFF. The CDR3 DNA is TGTTCGACCCATGGGCTGGGCGGGGAGCTGTTTTTT.

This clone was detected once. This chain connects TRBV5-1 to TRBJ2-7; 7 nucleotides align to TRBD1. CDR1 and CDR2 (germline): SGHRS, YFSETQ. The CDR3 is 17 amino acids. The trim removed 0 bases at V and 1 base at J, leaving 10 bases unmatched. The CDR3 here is CASSLAPGTASSYEQYF. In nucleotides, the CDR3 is TGCGCCAGCAGCTTGGCCCCAGGGACAGCATCATCCTACGAGCAGTACTTC.

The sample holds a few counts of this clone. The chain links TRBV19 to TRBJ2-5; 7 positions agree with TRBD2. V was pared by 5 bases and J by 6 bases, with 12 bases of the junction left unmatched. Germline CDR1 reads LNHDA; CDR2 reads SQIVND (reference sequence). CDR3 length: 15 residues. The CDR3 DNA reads TGTGCCAGTAGTGATCTTGCGGGGGTGGGTCAGACCCAGTACTTC. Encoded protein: CASSDLAGVGQTQYF.

The CDR3 sequence: CASSLTSRTGSNQPQHF. The CDR3 DNA is TGTGCCAGCAGCTTGACCTCCCGGACAGGGTCTAATCAGCCCCAGCATTTT. V gene TRBV7-2 combines with J gene TRBJ1-5; 8 nucleotides agree with TRBD1. Germline values: CDR1 SGHTA, CDR2 FQGNSA. The CDR3 contains 17 residues. J lost 4 bases, V lost 3 bases, and 11 bases had no gene match.

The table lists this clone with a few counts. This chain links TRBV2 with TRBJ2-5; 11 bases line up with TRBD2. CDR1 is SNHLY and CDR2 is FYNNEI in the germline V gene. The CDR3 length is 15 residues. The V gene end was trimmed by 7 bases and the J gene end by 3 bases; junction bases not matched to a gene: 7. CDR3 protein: CASTSGTSGEETQYF. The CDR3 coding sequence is TGTGCCAGCACCAGCGGGACTAGCGGAGAAGAGACCCAGTACTTC.

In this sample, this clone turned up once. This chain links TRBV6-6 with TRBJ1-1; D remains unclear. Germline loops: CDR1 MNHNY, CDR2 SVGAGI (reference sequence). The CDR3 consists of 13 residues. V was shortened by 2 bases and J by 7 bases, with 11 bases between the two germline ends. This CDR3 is CASSYSREGEAFF. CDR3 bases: TGTGCCAGCAGTTACAGTCGGGAGGGTGAAGCTTTCTTT.

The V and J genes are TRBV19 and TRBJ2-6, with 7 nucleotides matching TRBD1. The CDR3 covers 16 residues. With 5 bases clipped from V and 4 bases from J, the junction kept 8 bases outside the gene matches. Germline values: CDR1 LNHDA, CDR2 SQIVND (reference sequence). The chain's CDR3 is CASSVRQGSGANVLTF. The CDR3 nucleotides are TGTGCCAGTAGTGTACGACAGGGTTCCGGGGCCAACGTCCTGACTTTC.

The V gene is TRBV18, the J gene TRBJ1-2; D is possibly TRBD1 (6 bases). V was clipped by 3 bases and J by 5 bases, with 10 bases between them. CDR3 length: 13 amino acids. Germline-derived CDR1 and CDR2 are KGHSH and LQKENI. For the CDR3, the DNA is TGTGCCAGCTCACCGGACAGAGAGTATGGCTACACCTTC. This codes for CASSPDREYGYTF.

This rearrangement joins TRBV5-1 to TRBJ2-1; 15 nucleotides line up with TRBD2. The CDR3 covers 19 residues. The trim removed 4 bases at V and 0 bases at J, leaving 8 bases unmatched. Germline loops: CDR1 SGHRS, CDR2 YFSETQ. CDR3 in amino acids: CASSRGLAGGPSSYNEQFF. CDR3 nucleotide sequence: TGCGCCAGCAGCCGGGGACTAGCGGGGGGCCCTAGCTCCTACAATGAGCAGTTCTTC.